These 30 T cell receptor beta chains were sequenced from one sample in a study of vaccination effects on CD4 cells after COVID-19. These receptors lack a known antigen. Sequenced by immunoSEQ multiplex PCR; TCRdb stores in-frame clones only, minus some. Seen here are approximately 61,000 clones, around 73% observed once, and the top ten hold around 1.2%. CD4+ T cells specific for antigen were expanded with viral peptide pools by the ViraFEST assay before sequencing. A 10-day culture period preceded the isolation of CD4+ T cells. Either the BNT162b2 or mRNA-1273 vaccine was given to participants in two doses. The sequences come from CD4+ T cells from PBMCs cultured with HCoV-229E spike peptides, collected after COVID-19 vaccination. These receptors were obtained from a human donor who received a COVID-19 vaccine.

This clone showed up just a few times. The gene calls are TRBV30 and TRBJ2-4, with D uncertain. From germline, CDR1 is GTSNPN and CDR2 SVGIG (reference sequence). The CDR3 loop spans 13 amino acids. V lost 1 base and J 3 bases, leaving 7 bases between the germline ends. CDR3 loop: CAWSGEVKNIQYF. The CDR3 DNA follows: TGTGCCTGGAGTGGTGAGGTCAAAAACATTCAGTACTTC.

The rearrangement joins TRBV27 to TRBJ1-4; unclear D gene. V was pared by 7 bases and J by 8 bases, with 14 bases between. The CDR3 is made up of 13 amino acids. CDR1 MNHEY and CDR2 SMNVEV come from the germline V gene (reference sequence). The CDR3 here is CASKRPGGEKLFF. The CDR3 DNA reads as TGTGCCAGCAAGAGGCCAGGCGGGGAAAAACTGTTTTTT. The variable domain in full, with the rest retrieved from reference TRBV27 and TRBJ1-4, is EAQVTQNPRYLITVTGKKLTVTCSQNMNHEYMSWYRQDPGLGLRQIYYSMNVEVTDKGDVPEGYKVSRKEKRNFPLILESPSPNQTSLYFCASKRPGGEKLFFGSGTQLSVL.

There are a few counts of this clone. The genes are TRBV5-6 and TRBJ1-6; D is perhaps TRBD1 (6 bases). Trimming left V 3 bases short and J 7 bases short, with 14 bases between. The CDR3 spans 15 residues. The germline gives CDR1 SGHDT, CDR2 YYEEEE. CDR3 protein: CASSSGAGWNSPLHF. CDR3 sequence (DNA): TGTGCCAGCAGCTCGGGGGCAGGGTGGAATTCACCCCTCCACTTT.

The chain carries TRBV18 and TRBJ1-2, with TRBD1 matching over 7 bases. The trim removed 0 bases at V and 6 bases at J, leaving 7 bases unmatched. CDR3 length: 15 residues. CDR1 is KGHSH, CDR2 LQKENI, per germline. CDR3 amino acids: CASSPPTQGRDGYTF. The CDR3 nucleotides are TGTGCCAGCTCACCACCGACACAGGGGAGGGATGGCTACACCTTC.

The V call is TRBV4-1, the J call TRBJ1-2; D remains unclear. Trimming left V 2 bases short and J 1 base short, with 5 bases between. The length of the CDR3 is 13 residues. The germline V gene has CDR1 MGHRA and CDR2 YSYEKL. The CDR3 DNA sequence: TGCGCCAGCAGCCAACCAAGTAACTATGGCTACACCTTC. Its translation: CASSQPSNYGYTF.

This chain uses TRBV7-2 with TRBJ2-4; D is possibly TRBD1 (6 bases). Trimming cost V 4 bases and J 6 bases, with 19 bases left between them. This CDR3 has 16 amino acids. Germline V gene lookup returns CDR1 SGHTA and CDR2 FQGNSA. CDR3 DNA sequence: TGTGCCAGCAGCTCAACAGGGACCCTCCAGGGAAACATTCAGTACTTC. It specifies CASSSTGTLQGNIQYF.

The V call is TRBV23-1, the J call TRBJ1-6; maybe TRBD1 (5 bases). TRBV23-1 has ORF status, its function being uncertain. The germline V and J ends were trimmed by 4 bases and 3 bases, with 13 bases remaining between them. This CDR3 comprises 16 residues. CDR3 sequence (DNA): TGCGCCAGCAGTCGGGAGGGGCTTCGCTATAATTCACCCCTCCACTTT. Protein: CASSREGLRYNSPLHF.

The V and J genes are TRBV7-6 and TRBJ2-2; D is perhaps TRBD1 (6 bases). From germline, CDR1 is SGHVS and CDR2 FNYEAQ. This CDR3 spans 17 amino acids. The V gene lost 1 base and the J gene lost 3 bases, with 15 bases spanning the gap. The CDR3: CASSLVSQGGHTGELFF. CDR3 bases: TGTGCCAGCAGCTTAGTATCACAGGGCGGTCACACCGGGGAGCTGTTTTTT. The variable domain in full, completed from reference TRBV7-6 and TRBJ2-2, reads GAGVSQSPRYKVTKRGQDVALRCDPISGHVSLYWYRQALGQGPEFLTYFNYEAQQDKSGLPNDRFSAERPEGSISTLTIQRTEQRDSAMYRCASSLVSQGGHTGELFFGEGSRLTVL.

The chain has TRBV6-5 and TRBJ2-1; D ambiguous. Germline V gene data show CDR1 as MNHEY and CDR2 as SVGAGI. The CDR3 runs 16 residues. Trimming pared 2 bases from V and 1 base from J, leaving 12 bases between. CDR3 protein: CASSYQDLGSYNEQFF. In DNA, the CDR3 is TGTGCCAGCAGTTACCAAGACTTGGGATCCTACAATGAGCAGTTCTTC.

V gene TRBV18 combines with J gene TRBJ2-3; D remains ambiguous. The CDR3 covers 12 residues. The germline V gene has CDR1 KGHSH and CDR2 LQKENI. The V and J ends lost 0 bases and 4 bases respectively, with 2 bases between them. The CDR3 sequence is CASSPPSDTQYF. Written as DNA, the CDR3 is TGTGCCAGCTCACCACCGTCAGATACGCAGTATTTT.

The V gene is TRBV12-5, the J gene TRBJ2-3; 12 nucleotides match TRBD1. The germline V gene encodes CDR1 LGHNT and CDR2 FRNRAP. V lost 5 bases to trimming and J lost 4 bases; unmatched junction nucleotides: 4. The CDR3 contains 15 residues. CDR3 in amino acids: CASGTGQGASDTQYF. CDR3 in DNA: TGTGCTAGTGGTACGGGACAGGGGGCTTCAGATACGCAGTATTTT.

This clone has just one count. The CDR3: CASSQAGGGSYEQYV. The DNA of the CDR3 is TGCGCCAGCAGTCAAGCGGGGGGGGGATCCTACGAGCAGTACGTC. The rearrangement uses TRBV23-1 and TRBJ2-7, with 9 positions matching TRBD2. TRBV23-1 is an open reading frame whose function is uncertain. V dropped 2 bases and J dropped 1; count of bases not matched to a gene: 3. This CDR3 has 15 residues.

The chain has TRBV7-5 and TRBJ1-1. TRBV7-5 is deemed a pseudogene. There are 12 residues in the CDR3. The CDR3 DNA follows: TGTGCCAGAACCCTTAAGAACACTGAAGCTTTCTTT. It is translated as CARTLKNTEAFF.

The gene calls are TRBV12-5 and TRBJ1-5; D is possibly TRBD1 (6 bases). The CDR3 length is 17 residues. The V gene's germline CDR1 is LGHNT and CDR2 FRNRAP. Deletions cut 0 bases from V and 0 bases from J, with 12 bases between. CDR3 coding DNA: TGTGCTAGTGGTTTGGTACTGACAGGCGATAGCAATCAGCCCCAGCATTTT. Protein sequence: CASGLVLTGDSNQPQHF.

The J gene is TRBJ2-1, the V gene TRBV9; D is undetermined. Trimming removed 0 bases at V and 5 bases at J, with 6 bases between. The CDR3 has 13 residues. The V gene's germline CDR1 is SGDLS and CDR2 YYNGEE. Here the CDR3 reads CASSVVADNEQFF. The DNA of the CDR3 is TGTGCCAGCAGCGTAGTGGCAGACAATGAGCAGTTCTTC.

The sample holds a few counts of this clone. The chain recombines TRBV4-1 with TRBJ1-1, with D tentatively TRBD1 (5 bases). Per the germline V gene, CDR1 is MGHRA and CDR2 is YSYEKL. The CDR3 length is 14 residues. V was pared by 6 bases and J by 0 bases, with 11 bases between. As DNA, the CDR3 is TGCGCCAGCAGGGGACCGACAATGAACACTGAAGCTTTCTTT. This translates into CASRGPTMNTEAFF.

This chain's CDR3 is CASSRRINQPQHF. The DNA for the CDR3 is TGTGCCAGCAGCAGGAGAATTAATCAGCCCCAGCATTTT. The chain uses TRBV6-6 and TRBJ1-5; D is ambiguous. The CDR3 is 13 residues long. Trimming removed 6 bases at V and 4 bases at J, with 10 bases between. From germline, CDR1 is MNHNY and CDR2 SVGAGI (reference sequence).

This clone was found a few times. V usage is TRBV30 and J usage is TRBJ1-2, with D possibly being TRBD1 (6 bases). Germline CDR1 GTSNPN, CDR2 SVGIG (reference sequence). The CDR3 spans 15 residues. V was clipped by 4 bases and J by 0 bases, with 15 bases between them. Written as DNA, the CDR3 is TGTGCCTGGAAAGATGGGGGCTTCTCTAACTATGGCTACACCTTC. Translation: CAWKDGGFSNYGYTF.

About this clone itself: Because the CDR3's place on the DNA is in doubt, the DNA is left out and the CDR3 is given as listed by TCRdb. The V and J genes are TRBV28 and TRBJ1-6. From germline, CDR1 is MDHEN and CDR2 SYDVKM. A total of 18 residues make up the CDR3, ends included. CDR3 loop: CASSSSIGFGSYNSPLHF.

The chain recombines TRBV10-1 with TRBJ1-4; D is ambiguous. Trimming removed 5 bases from V and 8 bases from J, with 15 bases in between. Germline V gene data show CDR1 as WNHNN and CDR2 as SYGVQD (reference sequence). The CDR3 is 14 amino acids. The CDR3 nucleotides are TGCGCCAGCAGTTCGGGCCAGGACTCGGAAAAACTGTTTTTT. Amino acid sequence: CASSSGQDSEKLFF.

V and J are TRBV6-1 and TRBJ2-7; D possibly corresponds to TRBD2 (7 bases). The germline V and J ends were trimmed by 3 bases and 12 bases, with 24 bases remaining between them. CDR1 MNHNS and CDR2 SASEGT come from the germline V gene. This CDR3 comprises 15 residues. CDR3 residues: CASSENTIRGGRRYV. The CDR3 DNA reads as TGTGCCAGCAGTGAGAATACGATAAGGGGGGGGCGGAGGTACGTC.

The chain employs TRBV18 and TRBJ2-7; D is undetermined. The CDR3 is 13 amino acids. The germline gives CDR1 KGHSH, CDR2 LQKENI. CDR3 DNA sequence: TGTGCCAGCTCACCGTTTTCCTCCCACGAGCAGTACGTC. It specifies CASSPFSSHEQYV.

This clone was recorded a few times. The chain uses TRBV18 and TRBJ2-2; 7 nucleotides align to TRBD1. Germline-derived CDR1 and CDR2 are KGHSH and LQKENI. With 2 bases clipped from V and 2 bases from J, the junction kept 8 bases outside the gene matches. The CDR3 is 17 residues long. This chain's CDR3 is CASSPSARGSNTGELFF. As DNA, the CDR3 is TGTGCCAGCTCACCATCTGCCAGGGGGAGTAACACCGGGGAGCTGTTTTTT.

V and J are TRBV18 and TRBJ1-4, with D unresolved. V was shortened by 0 bases and J by 8 bases, with 7 bases between the two germline ends. The CDR3 covers 13 residues. The V gene's germline CDR1 is KGHSH and CDR2 LQKENI. In DNA, the CDR3 is TGTGCCAGCTCACCACCGGGAATAGAAAAACTGTTTTTT. Translated: CASSPPGIEKLFF.

The chain employs TRBV18 and TRBJ2-3; TRBD1 matches 8 bases. Germline V gene data show CDR1 as KGHSH and CDR2 as LQKENI. After removal of 4 bases from V and 2 bases from J, the junction contained 8 bases not matched to a gene. The CDR3 loop spans 16 amino acids. The CDR3 bases are TGTGCCAGCTCACTGCAGGGACAGGCGAACACAGATACGCAGTATTTT. Translation gives CASSLQGQANTDTQYF.

This rearrangement joins TRBV25-1 to TRBJ2-4; perhaps TRBD2 as D (6 bases). From germline, CDR1 is MGHDK and CDR2 SYGVNS. Trimming removed 8 bases at V and 7 bases at J, with 12 bases between. The CDR3 is 12 amino acids. The CDR3 bases are TGTGCCAGCCATGGGGGGAGCAACATTCAGTACTTC. Translating it yields CASHGGSNIQYF.

The J gene is TRBJ1-4, the V gene TRBV28; D not certain. The ends were cut back, 6 bases at V and 0 bases at J, with 5 bases in the middle. The CDR3 length is 13 residues. CDR1 and CDR2 from the germline V gene are MDHEN and SYDVKM. Written as DNA, the CDR3 is TGTGCCAGCAGGACCTCAACTAATGAAAAACTGTTTTTT. Translated: CASRTSTNEKLFF.

The gene calls are TRBV6-5 and TRBJ2-3, with 7 bases identical to TRBD1. The length of the CDR3 is 13 residues. Germline trimming cut 4 bases from V and 4 bases from J; bases unmatched to any gene: 2. Germline CDR1 is MNHEY and CDR2 is SVGAGI. CDR3: CASSFQGADTQYF. The CDR3 DNA follows: TGTGCCAGCAGTTTTCAGGGGGCAGATACGCAGTATTTT.

This clone was counted only a few times. The chain is built from TRBV5-8 and TRBJ2-3, with a tentative D call TRBD2 (7 bases). CDR1 and CDR2 (germline): SGHTS, YDEGEE. The CDR3 consists of 17 residues. V lost 7 bases and J 2 bases, leaving 23 bases between the germline ends. This chain's CDR3 is CASPAGWGGGTTDTQYF. CDR3 sequence (DNA): TGTGCCAGCCCAGCCGGGTGGGGAGGGGGGACCACAGATACGCAGTATTTT.

This chain joins TRBV2 and TRBJ1-1, with no clear D. The CDR3 totals 13 residues. CDR1 SNHLY and CDR2 FYNNEI come from the germline V gene. V shed 5 bases and J shed 2 bases, with 9 bases lying between them. CDR3 amino acids: CASSNLPNTEAFF. The CDR3 DNA reads as TGTGCCAGCAGTAATTTACCAAACACTGAAGCTTTCTTT.